This T cell receptor beta chain was sequenced for a study of T cells in Graves' hyperthyroidism and ophthalmopathy. The V and J ends lost 6 bases and 7 bases respectively, with 25 bases between them. CDR1 and CDR2 (germline): SGHRS, YFSETQ. This CDR3 contains 16 residues. Amplification yielded TCR beta CDR3 regions, with RNA transcripts as the source. In the first-round RT-PCR of the TCR CDR3, the HTBI primer set was used. TCRdb processed the multiplex PCR reads anew with MiXCR; each CDR3 protein has one entry. The sample includes 460,000 or so distinct CDR3 sequences, roughly 14% of them seen just once.

This chain links TRBV5-1 with TRBJ1-1; no reliable D call. The TCR originated in a woman younger than 30 with Graves' hyperthyroidism. Sequencing used blood. The CDR3 region is CASTPSRGKGSGEAFF. Here the CDR3 DNA reads TGCGCCAGCACCCCCTCGAGAGGTAAAGGGTCTGGTGAAGCTTTCTTT.